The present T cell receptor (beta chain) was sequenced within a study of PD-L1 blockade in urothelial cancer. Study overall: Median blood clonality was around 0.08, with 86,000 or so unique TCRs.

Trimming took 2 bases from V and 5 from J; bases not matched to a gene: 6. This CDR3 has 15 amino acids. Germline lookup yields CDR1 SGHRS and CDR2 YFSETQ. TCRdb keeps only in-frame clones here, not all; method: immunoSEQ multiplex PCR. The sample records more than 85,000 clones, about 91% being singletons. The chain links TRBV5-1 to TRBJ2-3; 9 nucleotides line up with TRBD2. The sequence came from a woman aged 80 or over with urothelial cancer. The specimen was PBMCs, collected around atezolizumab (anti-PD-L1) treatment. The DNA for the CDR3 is TGCGCCAGCAGCTTTCGCGGGAGGGCCGGAGATACGCAGTATTTT. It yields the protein CASSFRGRAGDTQYF.